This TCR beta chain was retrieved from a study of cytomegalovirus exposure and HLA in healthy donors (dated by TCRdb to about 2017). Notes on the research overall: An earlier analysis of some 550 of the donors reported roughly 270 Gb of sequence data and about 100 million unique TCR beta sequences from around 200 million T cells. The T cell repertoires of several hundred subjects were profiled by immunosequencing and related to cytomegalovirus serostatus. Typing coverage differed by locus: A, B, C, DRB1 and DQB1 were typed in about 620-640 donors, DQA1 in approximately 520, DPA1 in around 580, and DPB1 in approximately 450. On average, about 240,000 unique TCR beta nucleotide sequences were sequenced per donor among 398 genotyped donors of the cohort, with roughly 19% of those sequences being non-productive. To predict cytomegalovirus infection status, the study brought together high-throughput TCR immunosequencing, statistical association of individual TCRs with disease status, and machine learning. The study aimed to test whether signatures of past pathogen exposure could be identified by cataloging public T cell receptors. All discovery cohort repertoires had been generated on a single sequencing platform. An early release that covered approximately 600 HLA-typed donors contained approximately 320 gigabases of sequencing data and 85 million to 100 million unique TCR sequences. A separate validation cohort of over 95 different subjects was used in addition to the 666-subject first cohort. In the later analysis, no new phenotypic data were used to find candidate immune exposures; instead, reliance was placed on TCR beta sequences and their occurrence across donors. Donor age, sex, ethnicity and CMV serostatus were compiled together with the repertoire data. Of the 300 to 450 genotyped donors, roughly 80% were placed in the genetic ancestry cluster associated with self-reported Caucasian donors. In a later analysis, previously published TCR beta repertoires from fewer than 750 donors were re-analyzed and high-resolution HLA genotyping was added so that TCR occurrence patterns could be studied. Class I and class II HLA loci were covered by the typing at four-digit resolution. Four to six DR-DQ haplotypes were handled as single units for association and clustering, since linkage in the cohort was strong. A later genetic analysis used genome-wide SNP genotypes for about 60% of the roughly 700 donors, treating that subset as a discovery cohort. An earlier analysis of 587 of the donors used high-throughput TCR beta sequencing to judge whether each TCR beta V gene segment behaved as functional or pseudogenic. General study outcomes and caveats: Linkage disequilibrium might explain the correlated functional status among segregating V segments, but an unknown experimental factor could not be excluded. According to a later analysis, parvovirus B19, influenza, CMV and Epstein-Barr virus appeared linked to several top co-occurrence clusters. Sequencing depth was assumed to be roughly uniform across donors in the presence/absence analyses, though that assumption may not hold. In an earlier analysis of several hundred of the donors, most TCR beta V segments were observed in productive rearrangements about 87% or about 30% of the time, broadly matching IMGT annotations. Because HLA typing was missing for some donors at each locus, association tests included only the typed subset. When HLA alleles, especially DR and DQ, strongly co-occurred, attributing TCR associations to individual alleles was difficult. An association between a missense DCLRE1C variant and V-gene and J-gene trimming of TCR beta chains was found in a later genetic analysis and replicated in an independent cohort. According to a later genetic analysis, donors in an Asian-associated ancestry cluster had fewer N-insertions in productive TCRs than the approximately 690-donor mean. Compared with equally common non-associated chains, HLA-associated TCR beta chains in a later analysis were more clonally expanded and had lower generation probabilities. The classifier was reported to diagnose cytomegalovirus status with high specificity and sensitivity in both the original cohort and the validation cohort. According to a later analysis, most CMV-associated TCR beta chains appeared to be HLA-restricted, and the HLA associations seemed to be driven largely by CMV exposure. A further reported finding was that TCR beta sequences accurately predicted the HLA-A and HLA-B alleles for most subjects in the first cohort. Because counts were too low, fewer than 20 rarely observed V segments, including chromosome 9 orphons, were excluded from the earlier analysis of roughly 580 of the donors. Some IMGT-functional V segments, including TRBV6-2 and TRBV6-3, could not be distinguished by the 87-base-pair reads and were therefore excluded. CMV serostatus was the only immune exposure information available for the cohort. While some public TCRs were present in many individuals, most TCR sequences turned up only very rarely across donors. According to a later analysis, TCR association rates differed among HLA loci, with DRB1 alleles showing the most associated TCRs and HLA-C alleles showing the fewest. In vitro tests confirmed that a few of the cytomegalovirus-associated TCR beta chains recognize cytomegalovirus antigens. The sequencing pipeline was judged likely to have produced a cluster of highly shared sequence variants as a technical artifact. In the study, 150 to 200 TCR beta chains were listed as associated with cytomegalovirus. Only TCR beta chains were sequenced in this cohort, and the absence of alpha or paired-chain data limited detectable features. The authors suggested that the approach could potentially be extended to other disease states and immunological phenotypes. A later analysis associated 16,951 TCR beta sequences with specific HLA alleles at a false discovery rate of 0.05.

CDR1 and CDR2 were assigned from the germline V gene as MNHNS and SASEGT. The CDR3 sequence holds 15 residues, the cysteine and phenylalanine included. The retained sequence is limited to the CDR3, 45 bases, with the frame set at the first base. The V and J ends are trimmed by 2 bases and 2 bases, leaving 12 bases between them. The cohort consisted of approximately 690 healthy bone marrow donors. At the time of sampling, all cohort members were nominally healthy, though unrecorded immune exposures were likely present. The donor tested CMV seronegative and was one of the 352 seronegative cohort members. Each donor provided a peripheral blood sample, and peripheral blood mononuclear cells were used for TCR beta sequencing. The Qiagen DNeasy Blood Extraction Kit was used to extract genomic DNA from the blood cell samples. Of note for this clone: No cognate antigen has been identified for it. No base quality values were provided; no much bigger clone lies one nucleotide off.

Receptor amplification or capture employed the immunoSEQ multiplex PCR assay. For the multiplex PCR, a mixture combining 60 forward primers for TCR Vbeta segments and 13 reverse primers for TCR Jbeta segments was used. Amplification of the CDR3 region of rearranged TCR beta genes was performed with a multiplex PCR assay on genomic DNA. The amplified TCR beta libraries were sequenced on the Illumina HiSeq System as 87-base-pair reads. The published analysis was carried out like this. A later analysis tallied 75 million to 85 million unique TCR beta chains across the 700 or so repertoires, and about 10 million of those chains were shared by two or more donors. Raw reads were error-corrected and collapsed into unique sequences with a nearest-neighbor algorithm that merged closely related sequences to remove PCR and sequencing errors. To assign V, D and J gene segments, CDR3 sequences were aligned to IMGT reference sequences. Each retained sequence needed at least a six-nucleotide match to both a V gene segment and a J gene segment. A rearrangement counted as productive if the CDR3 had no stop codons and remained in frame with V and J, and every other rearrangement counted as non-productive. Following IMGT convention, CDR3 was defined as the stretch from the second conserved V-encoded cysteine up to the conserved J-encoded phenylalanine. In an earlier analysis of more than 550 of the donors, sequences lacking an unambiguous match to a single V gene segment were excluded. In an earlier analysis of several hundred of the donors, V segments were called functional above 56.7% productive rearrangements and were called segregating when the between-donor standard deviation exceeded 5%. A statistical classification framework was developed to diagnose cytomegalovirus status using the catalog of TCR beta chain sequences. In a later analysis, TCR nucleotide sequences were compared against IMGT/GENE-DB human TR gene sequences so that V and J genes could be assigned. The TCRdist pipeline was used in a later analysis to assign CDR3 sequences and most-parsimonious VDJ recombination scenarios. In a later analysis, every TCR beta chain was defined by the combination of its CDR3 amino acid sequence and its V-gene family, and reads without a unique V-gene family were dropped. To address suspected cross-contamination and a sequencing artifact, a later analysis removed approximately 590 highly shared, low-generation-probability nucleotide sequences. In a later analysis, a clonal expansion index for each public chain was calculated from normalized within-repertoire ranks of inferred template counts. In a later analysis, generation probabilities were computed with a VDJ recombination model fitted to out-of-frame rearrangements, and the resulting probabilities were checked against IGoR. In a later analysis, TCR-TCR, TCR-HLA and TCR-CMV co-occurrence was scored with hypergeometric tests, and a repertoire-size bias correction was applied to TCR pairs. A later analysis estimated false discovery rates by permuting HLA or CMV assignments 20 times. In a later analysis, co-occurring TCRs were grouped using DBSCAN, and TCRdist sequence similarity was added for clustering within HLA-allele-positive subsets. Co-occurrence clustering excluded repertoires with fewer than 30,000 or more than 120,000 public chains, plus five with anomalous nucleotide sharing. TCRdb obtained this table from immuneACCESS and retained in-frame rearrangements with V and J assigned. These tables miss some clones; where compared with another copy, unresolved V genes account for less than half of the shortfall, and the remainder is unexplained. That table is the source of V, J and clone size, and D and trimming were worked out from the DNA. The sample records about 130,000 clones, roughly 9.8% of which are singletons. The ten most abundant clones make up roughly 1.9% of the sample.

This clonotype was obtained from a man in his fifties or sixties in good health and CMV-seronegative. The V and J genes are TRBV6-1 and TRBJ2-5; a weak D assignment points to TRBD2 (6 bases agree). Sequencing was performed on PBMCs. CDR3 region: CASSELLAGQETQYF. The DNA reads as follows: TGTGCCAGCAGTGAACTACTAGCCGGGCAAGAGACCCAGTACTTC.